This T cell receptor (beta chain) was documented in a study of blood T cell repertoires in COVID-19. The wider study: The United States, Italy and Spain were the sources of the acute and convalescent COVID-19 samples. Nucleic acid was either cDNA or gDNA, and it came from T cells, B-cell-depleted T cells, or PBMCs.

In the authors' workflow: For nucleated cells, counts were estimated from reference gene primer amplification. The assay was immunoSEQ multiplex PCR, and TCRdb's table has in-frame clones only and misses some. V, J and clone size reflect that table, while D and trimming were determined from the DNA. The table lists roughly 280,000 clones, less than 90% of them singletons. CDR3 length equals 20 residues. J lost 1 base, V lost 3 bases, and 19 bases had no gene match. The V gene's germline CDR1 is SNHLY and CDR2 FYNNEI. The sample taken for sequencing was peripheral blood. This chain connects TRBV2 to TRBJ2-3; 7 positions match TRBD2. The sequence was collected from a man aged 55 to 70 who had recovered from COVID-19. The CDR3 is CASSDRGGGWDRRGTDTQYF. CDR3 DNA sequence: TGTGCCAGCAGTGACCGTGGGGGGGGATGGGACCGACGGGGCACAGATACGCAGTATTTT.